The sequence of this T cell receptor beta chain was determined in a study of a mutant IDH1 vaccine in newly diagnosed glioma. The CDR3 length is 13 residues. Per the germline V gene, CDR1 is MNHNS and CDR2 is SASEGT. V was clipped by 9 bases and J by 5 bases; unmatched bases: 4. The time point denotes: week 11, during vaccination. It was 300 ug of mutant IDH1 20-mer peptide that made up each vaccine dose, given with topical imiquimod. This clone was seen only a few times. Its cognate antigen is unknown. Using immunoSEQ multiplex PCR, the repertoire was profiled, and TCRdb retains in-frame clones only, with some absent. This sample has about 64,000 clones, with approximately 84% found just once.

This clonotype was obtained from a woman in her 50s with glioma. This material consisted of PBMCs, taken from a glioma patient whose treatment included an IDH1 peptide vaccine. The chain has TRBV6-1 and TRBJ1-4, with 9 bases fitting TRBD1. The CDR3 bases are TGTGCCAGTGGGACAGGGACCAATGAAAAACTGTTTTTT. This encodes CASGTGTNEKLFF.